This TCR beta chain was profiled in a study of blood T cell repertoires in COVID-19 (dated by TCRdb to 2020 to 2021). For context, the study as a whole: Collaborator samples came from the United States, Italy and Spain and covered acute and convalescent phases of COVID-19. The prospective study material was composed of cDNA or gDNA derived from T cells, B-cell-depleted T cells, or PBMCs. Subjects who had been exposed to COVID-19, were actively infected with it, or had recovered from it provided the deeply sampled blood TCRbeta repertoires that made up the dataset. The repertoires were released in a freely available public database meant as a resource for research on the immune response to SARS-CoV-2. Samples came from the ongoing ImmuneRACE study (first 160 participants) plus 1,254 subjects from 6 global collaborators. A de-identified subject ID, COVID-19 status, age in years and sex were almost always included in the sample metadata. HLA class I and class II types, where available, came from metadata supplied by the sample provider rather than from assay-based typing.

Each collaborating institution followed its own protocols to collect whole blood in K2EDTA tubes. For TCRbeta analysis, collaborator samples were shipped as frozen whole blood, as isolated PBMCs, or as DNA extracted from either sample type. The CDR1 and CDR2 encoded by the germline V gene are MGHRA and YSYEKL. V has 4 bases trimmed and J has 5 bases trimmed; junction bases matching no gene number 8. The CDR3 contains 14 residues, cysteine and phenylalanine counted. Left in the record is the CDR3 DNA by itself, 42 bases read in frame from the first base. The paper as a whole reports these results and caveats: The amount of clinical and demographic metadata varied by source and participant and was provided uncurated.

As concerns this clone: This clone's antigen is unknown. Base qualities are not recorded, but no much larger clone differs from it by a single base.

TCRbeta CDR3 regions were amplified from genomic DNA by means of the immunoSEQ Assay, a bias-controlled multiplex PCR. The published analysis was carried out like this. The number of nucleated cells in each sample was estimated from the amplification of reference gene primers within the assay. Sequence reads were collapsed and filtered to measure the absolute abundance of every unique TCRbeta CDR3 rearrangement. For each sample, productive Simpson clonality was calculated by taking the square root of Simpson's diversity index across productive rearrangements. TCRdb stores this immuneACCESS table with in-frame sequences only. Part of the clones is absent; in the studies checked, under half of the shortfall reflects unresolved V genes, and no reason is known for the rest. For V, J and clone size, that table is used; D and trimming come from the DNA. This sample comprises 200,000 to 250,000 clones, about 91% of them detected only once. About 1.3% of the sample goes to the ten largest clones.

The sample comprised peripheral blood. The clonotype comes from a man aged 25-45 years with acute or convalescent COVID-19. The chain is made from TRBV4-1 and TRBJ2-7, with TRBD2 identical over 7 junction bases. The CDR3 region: CASSRGLGEDEQYF. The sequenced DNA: TGCGCCAGCAGCCGCGGACTAGGCGAGGACGAGCAGTACTTC.